This TCR beta chain was observed in a study of blood T cells in healthy people across ages. Primed by a sample-barcoded 5' primer and a J-beta primer mix, a second PCR proceeded for about 7 to 11 cycles. TCRdb passed the 5' RACE reads through MiXCR, listing each CDR3 protein once. This table has 1.5 million to 2 million distinct CDR3 sequences, roughly 49% appearing once. This clonotype has more than one count but fewer than ten. Healthy Caucasians from Russia aged roughly 6 to 95 served as donors. It was about 9.4 milliliters of peripheral blood that were drawn from each donor. Sequenced sample: blood. This TCR was recovered from a woman between 35 and 50 years old in good health.

CDR3 region: CASDRIGIVGTQYF. CDR3 DNA: TGTGCCAGCGACCGAATCGGGATAGTAGGGACCCAGTACTTC. V is TRBV6-6 and J is TRBJ2-5; possible D gene TRBD2, 5 bases. Germline-derived CDR1 and CDR2 are MNHNY and SVGAGI (reference sequence). The CDR3 spans 14 residues. V was trimmed by 8 bases and J by 7 bases, leaving 20 bases between them.